Below, 14 T cell receptor beta chains from the same sample are listed, as sequenced in a study of CD8 T cells in Susac syndrome (dated by TCRdb to about 2019). Library preparation used the immunoSEQ multiplex PCR assay. RNA was extracted with the RNeasy kit and roughly 0.45 to 1 ug was reverse transcribed using random hexamers. In-frame beta chains were kept once TCRdb had trimmed the public reads at Q25 with fastp and called clones with MiXCR. CDR3 protein duplicates are merged, each entry listing the most common genes and DNA. The sample table records 150,000 to 200,000 distinct CDR3 sequences; around 94% of these occur just once. Jointly, the top ten make up roughly 0.15% of the sample. Sequencing was done on a sample of CD4+ T cells from PBMCs. These receptors all come from a human donor in good health.

The CDR3 nucleotides are TGTGCCAGCGTGGTGAGGGCGGATGAAGCTTTCTTT. It is translated as CASVVRADEAFF. The chain links TRBV2 to TRBJ1-1; D unclear. This CDR3 contains 12 residues. CDR1 is SNHLY, CDR2 FYNNEI, per germline. V was pared by 8 bases and J by 7 bases, with 14 bases between.

This chain uses TRBV20-1 with TRBJ2-7; 10 nucleotides align to TRBD1. With V trimmed by 0 bases and J by 7 bases, 6 bases remained unmatched. The CDR3 is made up of 14 amino acids. Germline V gives CDR1 DFQATT, CDR2 SNEGSKA (reference sequence). This chain's CDR3 is CSARDRQGAGEQYF. The CDR3, as DNA: TGCAGTGCTAGAGATAGACAGGGGGCGGGTGAGCAGTACTTC.

The rearrangement joins TRBV7-2 to TRBJ2-5; D is unclear. V lost 5 bases to trimming and J lost 5 bases, with 12 bases between them. The CDR3 loop spans 13 amino acids. The germline V gene has CDR1 SGHTA and CDR2 FQGNSA. CDR3 sequence (DNA): TGTGCCAGCAGCCTACTGAGGATGGAGACCCAGTACTTC. It is translated as CASSLLRMETQYF.

This clonotype was recorded only once. This chain links TRBV20-1 with TRBJ1-4; 8 bases are shared with TRBD1. V trimming: 5 bases; J trimming: 8 bases; junction bases outside the gene matches: 7. CDR1 is DFQATT and CDR2 is SNEGSKA in the germline V gene (reference sequence). This CDR3 is built from 13 residues. The CDR3 loop is CSALDRGGEKLFF. CDR3 bases: TGCAGTGCTTTAGACAGGGGCGGCGAAAAACTGTTTTTT.

In this sample, this clonotype turned up once. The V gene is TRBV3-1, the J gene TRBJ1-1; 7 bases are shared with TRBD1. J was trimmed by 3 bases and V by 4 bases; bases with no gene match: 5. The CDR3 totals 14 residues. Germline-derived CDR1 and CDR2 are LGHDT and YNNKEL (reference sequence). The CDR3 region is CASSPTGSHTEAFF. CDR3 sequence (DNA): TGTGCCAGCAGCCCGACAGGGTCCCACACTGAAGCTTTCTTT.

The chain recombines TRBV5-4 with TRBJ1-2, with D possibly being TRBD1 (6 bases). Looked up from germline, CDR1 is SGHNT and CDR2 is YYREEE (reference sequence). This CDR3 is built from 14 residues. Trimming left V 2 bases short and J 4 bases short, with 12 bases between. CDR3 amino acids: CASSFYEQGYGYTF. The CDR3 bases are TGTGCCAGCAGCTTTTACGAACAGGGCTATGGCTACACCTTC.

This chain links TRBV9 with TRBJ2-5; tentative D call: TRBD2 (5 bases). Trimming cost V 0 bases and J 5 bases, with 8 bases left between them. This CDR3 has 13 residues. Germline values: CDR1 SGDLS, CDR2 YYNGEE. In nucleotides, the CDR3 is TGTGCCAGCAGCGTAGAAGGCGGGGAGACCCAGTACTTC. Its protein is CASSVEGGETQYF.

This clonotype has just one count. The CDR3 DNA sequence: TGCGCCAGCAGCACACAGGGGGACGGTTCGGAGACCCAGTACTTC. Protein product: CASSTQGDGSETQYF. This chain links TRBV5-1 with TRBJ2-5, with 8 bases that match TRBD1. J lost 5 bases, V lost 4 bases, and 10 bases had no gene match. Germline V gene sequence: CDR1 SGHRS, CDR2 YFSETQ. The CDR3 is 15 residues long. Full variable domain (rest looked up from reference TRBV5-1 and TRBJ2-5): KAGVTQTPRYLIKTRGQQVTLSCSPISGHRSVSWYQQTPGQGLQFLFEYFSETQRNKGNFPGRFSGRQFSNSRSEMNVSTLELGDSALYLCASSTQGDGSETQYFGPGTRLLVL.

On this clonotype: The junction and the germline gene differ at one end; a read error may be behind it. The chain employs TRBV2 and TRBJ2-7, with D possibly matching TRBD2 (5 bases). This CDR3 has 15 amino acids. The germline V gene has CDR1 SNHLY and CDR2 FYNNEI. The CDR3 nucleotides are TGTGCCAGCAGTTATCGGGAACCGCCTCTGGCAATTCAGGACTTC. Translation: CASSYREPPLAIQDF.

The gene calls are TRBV20-1 and TRBJ1-1; the match to TRBD1 covers 10 bases. J was trimmed by 4 bases and V by 3 bases; bases with no gene match: 11. CDR1 and CDR2 from the germline V gene are DFQATT and SNEGSKA (reference sequence). The CDR3 has 16 residues. The CDR3 nucleotides are TGCAGTGCTAGGGCGGGGACAGGGGATTTGGGCACTGAAGCTTTCTTT. This encodes CSARAGTGDLGTEAFF.

This clonotype was seen once. The chain carries TRBV7-2 and TRBJ2-1; D possibly corresponds to TRBD2 (5 bases). Trimming removed 5 bases at V and 6 bases at J, with 14 bases between. Germline values: CDR1 SGHTA, CDR2 FQGNSA. The CDR3 extends over 14 amino acids. The CDR3 reads CASSPPTTTNEQFF. In DNA form, the CDR3 reads TGTGCCAGCAGCCCCCCGACTACTACCAATGAGCAGTTCTTC.

The rearrangement links TRBV30 to TRBJ2-7; 8 nucleotides match TRBD1. With 8 bases clipped from V and 6 bases from J, the junction kept 12 bases outside the gene matches. This CDR3 contains 13 residues. From germline, CDR1 is GTSNPN and CDR2 SVGIG (reference sequence). The CDR3 here is CAGGRQGLGEQYF. The DNA for the CDR3 is TGTGCCGGAGGTAGACAGGGGCTCGGCGAGCAGTACTTC. The full variable domain, with the rest looked up from reference TRBV30 and TRBJ2-7, is SQTIHQWPATLVQPVGSPLSLECTVEGTSNPNLYWYRQAAGRGLQLLFYSVGIGQISSEVPQNLSASRPQDRQFILSSKKLLLSDSGFYLCAGGRQGLGEQYFGPGTRLTVT.

The chain couples TRBV29-1 to TRBJ2-3; the match to TRBD1 covers 7 bases. Looked up from germline, CDR1 is SQVTM and CDR2 is ANQGSEA. With 8 bases clipped from V and 7 bases from J, the junction kept 9 bases outside the gene matches. The CDR3 has 12 residues. The CDR3 protein is CSSERGPNTQYF. The DNA of the CDR3 is TGCAGCTCGGAAAGGGGGCCGAATACGCAGTATTTT.

J is TRBJ1-1 and V is TRBV29-1, with D possibly TRBD1 on 6 matching bases. This CDR3 spans 14 amino acids. CDR1 is SQVTM, CDR2 ANQGSEA, per germline. V lost 4 bases and J lost 1, with 13 bases in between. CDR3 in DNA: TGCAGCGTTGTCGGACAGCCAGAGAACACTGAAGCTTTCTTT. Residues: CSVVGQPENTEAFF.